The rows below give T cell receptor beta chains drawn from one sample of a study of technical replicates of blood from several donors. The protocol was immunoSEQ multiplex PCR, while the TCRdb copy is restricted to in-frame clones and leaves out a portion. The repertoire includes more than 90,000 clones, roughly 96% of them detected once, and around 0.3% sits in the top ten. Sequenced material: T cells isolated from PBMCs. The receptors shown here come from a human donor in good health. Both conserved end residues are part of each CDR3. The D gene is left open where the match is weak. Not all rows give a size; the values are once, few, many and, for expanded clones, a class.

cdr3_aa	cdr3_nt	clone_size	v_call	j_call	d_call
CASSDPVTDTQYF	TGTGCCAGCTCAGATCCGGTAACAGATACGCAGTATTTT	-	TRBV18	TRBJ2-3	-
CATKRDRGNYGYTF	TGTGCCACCAAGAGGGACAGGGGGAACTATGGCTACACCTTC	-	TRBV19	TRBJ1-2	TRBD1
CASRQTGTSGFYEQYF	TGTGCCAGTAGGCAAACCGGGACTAGCGGCTTCTACGAGCAGTACTTC	-	TRBV19	TRBJ2-7	TRBD2
CASSQDQYRGAFF	TGCGCCAGCAGCCAAGATCAGTACAGGGGAGCTTTCTTT	-	TRBV4-1	TRBJ1-1	TRBD1
CASRPYRASSYEQYF	TGTGCCAGCAGACCCTACAGGGCCTCCTCCTACGAGCAGTACTTC	once	TRBV28	TRBJ2-7	-
CASSLYQGPGRYEQYF	TGTGCCAGCAGCTTGTATCAGGGCCCCGGCCGTTACGAGCAGTACTTC	-	TRBV5-8	TRBJ2-7	-
CASSNLKGHNQPQHF	TGTGCCAGTAGTAATCTTAAGGGGCACAATCAGCCCCAGCATTTT	-	TRBV19	TRBJ1-5	-
CASESGELFF	TGTGCCAGCGAGTCCGGGGAGCTGTTTTTT	-	TRBV2	TRBJ2-2	-
CAMGQVNTEAFF	TGTGCCATGGGACAGGTAAACACTGAAGCTTTCTTT	-	TRBV10-3	TRBJ1-1	TRBD1
CSVQPGLAGYTDTQYF	TGCAGCGTACAACCGGGACTAGCGGGGTACACAGATACGCAGTATTTT	once	TRBV29-1	TRBJ2-3	TRBD2
CASSFISGNTIYF	TGTGCCAGCAGCTTTATCTCTGGAAACACCATATATTTT	-	TRBV5-6	TRBJ1-3	-
CASSFGGAQYF	TGTGCCAGCAGCTTCGGAGGGGCCCAGTACTTC	-	TRBV11-3	TRBJ2-5	-
CASSSGYTDTQYF	TGTGCCAGCAGTTCCGGGTACACAGATACGCAGTATTTT	-	TRBV28	TRBJ2-3	-
CATSRVQFYGYTF	TGTGCCACCAGCAGAGTGCAGTTCTATGGCTACACCTTC	-	TRBV15	TRBJ1-2	-
CASTQGGIINNEQFF	TGTGCCAGCACCCAGGGCGGGATAATAAACAATGAGCAGTTCTTC	-	TRBV7-2	TRBJ2-1	-
CASSENRGTGVASGFNYNEQFF	TGCGCCAGCAGTGAGAACAGGGGAACGGGAGTTGCATCCGGATTTAACTACAATGAGCAGTTCTTC	-	TRBV10-2	TRBJ2-1	-
CASSQEFPTLTWDTQYF	TGCGCCAGCAGCCAAGAATTTCCTACCCTGACTTGGGATACGCAGTATTTT	-	TRBV4-1	TRBJ2-3	-
CASRGQAVPYEQYF	TGCGCCAGCAGAGGACAGGCAGTTCCCTACGAGCAGTACTTC	-	TRBV10-2	TRBJ2-7	TRBD1
CASSLGATGVWEQYF	TGTGCCAGCAGCTTAGGAGCGACAGGGGTGTGGGAGCAGTACTTC	-	TRBV5-6	TRBJ2-7	TRBD1
CASSMTGGSYEQYF	TGCGCCAGCAGCATGACAGGGGGCAGCTACGAGCAGTACTTC	-	TRBV5-1	TRBJ2-7	TRBD1
CASSTEQGESGELFF	TGTGCCAGTAGTACGGAACAGGGAGAAAGCGGGGAGCTGTTTTTT	-	TRBV19	TRBJ2-2	-
CASSRLGGDGGNTIYF	TGCGCCAGCAGCCGATTAGGGGGGGATGGAGGAAACACCATATATTTT	-	TRBV5-1	TRBJ1-3	-
CASSRLAGTGELFF	TGTGCCAGCAGTCGACTAGCGGGCACCGGGGAGCTGTTTTTT	-	TRBV7-9	TRBJ2-2	TRBD2
CASSEGTGGHNYGYTF	TGTGCCAGCAGTGAAGGGACAGGGGGACATAACTATGGCTACACCTTC	-	TRBV6-1	TRBJ1-2	TRBD1
CASKGLTDYGYTF	TGTGCCAGCAAGGGACTAACAGACTATGGCTACACCTTC	-	TRBV5-8	TRBJ1-2	-
CASSLDLSNQPQHF	TGCGCCAGCAGCTTGGACCTAAGCAATCAGCCCCAGCATTTT	-	TRBV5-1	TRBJ1-5	-
CASSVAGSVDQPQHF	TGTGCCAGCAGCGTAGCTGGGAGCGTTGATCAGCCCCAGCATTTT	-	TRBV9	TRBJ1-5	-
CASSKTAPYEQYF	TGTGCCAGCAGCAAGACAGCTCCCTACGAGCAGTACTTC	-	TRBV6-1	TRBJ2-7	-
CASSLEGQGTYNEQFF	TGCGCCAGCAGCTTGGAGGGACAGGGGACCTACAATGAGCAGTTCTTC	few	TRBV5-1	TRBJ2-1	TRBD1
CASSYSKRGETQYF	TGTGCCAGCAGTTACTCCAAGCGCGGGGAGACCCAGTACTTC	-	TRBV6-5	TRBJ2-5	-
CASSLDMTSGSYEQYF	TGCGCCAGCAGCTTGGATATGACTAGCGGATCCTACGAGCAGTACTTC	-	TRBV5-1	TRBJ2-7	TRBD2
CATLTGNNEQYF	TGTGCCACCCTAACAGGGAACAACGAGCAGTACTTC	once	TRBV2	TRBJ2-7	-
CASRAPTREQFF	TGCGCCAGCAGAGCCCCTACGAGGGAGCAGTTCTTC	-	TRBV4-3	TRBJ2-1	-
CASTRETGVHGYTF	TGTGCCAGCACGAGAGAGACAGGGGTGCATGGCTACACCTTC	-	TRBV7-9	TRBJ1-2	TRBD1
CASSPAGTGTNEQFF	TGTGCCAGCAGTCCGGCAGGGACAGGGACCAATGAGCAGTTCTTC	-	TRBV28	TRBJ2-1	TRBD1
CASSPPPRDSYNEQFF	TGTGCCAGCAGCCCGCCCCCTCGGGACTCCTACAATGAGCAGTTCTTC	-	TRBV13	TRBJ2-1	-